This T cell receptor beta chain comes out of a study of blood T cell repertoires in COVID-19. Participants spanned ages about 18 to 100 years and resided in 20 to 30 US areas. Assay: immunoSEQ multiplex PCR; the TCRdb copy retains only in-frame clones and omits some. The table shows 280,000 or so clones, with approximately 81% occurring only once. The sample consisted of PBMCs or T cells enriched from blood (not recorded which). The source is a woman in her forties or fifties who had recovered from COVID-19.

This CDR3 is CASSLAQSGVDGYTF. The CDR3 DNA reads as TGCGCCAGCAGCCTGGCGCAATCCGGGGTAGACGGCTACACCTTC. The chain employs TRBV4-1 and TRBJ1-2; D ambiguous. CDR3 length equals 15 residues. Trimming took off 4 bases at V and 8 bases at J, with 20 bases between the two ends. Germline-derived CDR1 and CDR2 are MGHRA and YSYEKL.